Listed below are T cell receptor beta chains from one sample, sequenced in a study of blood T cells in healthy people across ages. TCRdb processed the 5' RACE reads anew with MiXCR; each CDR3 protein has one entry. The sample lists about 1.6 million distinct CDR3 sequences, 34% seen once, with approximately 10% in the top ten. What was sequenced was blood. These receptors were taken from a woman under 40 in good health. CDR3s include the opening cysteine and the closing phenylalanine or tryptophan. A D gene is named only where the DNA matches it firmly. The size of a clone is reported for some rows only, either as once, few or many, or as a class for expanded clones.

TRBJ2-7 | TRBD1 | - | TRBV28 | TGTGCCAGCATAACAGGGGGAACCCTCTACGAGCAGTACTTC | CASITGGTLYEQYF
TRBJ1-1 | - | - | TRBV6-8 | TGTGCCACTGAGAGGGGTGAAGCTTTCTTT | CATERGEAFF
TRBJ2-1 | - | - | TRBV13 | TGTGCCAGCAGCCCCCTAGGAGTGGGATCCTACAATGAGCAGTTCTTC | CASSPLGVGSYNEQFF
TRBJ1-4 | - | - | TRBV4-1 | TGCGCCAGCAGCCAGTGGTTACGTGAAAAACTGTTTTTT | CASSQWLREKLFF
TRBJ1-1 | - | few | TRBV7-2 | TGTGCCAGCACCTTAATAGCGTCGAACACTGAAGCTTTCTTT | CASTLIASNTEAFF
TRBJ2-5 | - | - | TRBV20-1 | TGCAGTGCTAGAGGAGGCTGGGCCGAATTAAACAGAGAGACCCAGTACTTC | CSARGGWAELNRETQYF
TRBJ2-7 | TRBD2 | - | TRBV30 | TGTGCCTGGAGTGTACGGTGGCGTCTAGCGGGAGGTGTAAGCTCCTACGAGCAGTACTTC | CAWSVRWRLAGGVSSYEQYF
TRBJ2-3 | - | few | TRBV12-3/TRBV12-4 | TGTGCCAGCAGTTTTGAAGGAGGGGCGGATACGCAGTATTTT | CASSFEGGADTQYF
TRBJ2-3 | TRBD2 | - | TRBV9 | TGTGCCAGCAGCGTAACTAGCGGGAGGATGACAAGCACAGATACGCAGTATTTT | CASSVTSGRMTSTDTQYF
TRBJ2-7 | - | - | TRBV14 | TGTGCCAGCAGCCGACAGGTTGGGACCGCGTCCGTCTCCTACGAGCAGTACTTC | CASSRQVGTASVSYEQYF
TRBJ2-6 | - | few | TRBV4-1 | TGCGCCAGCAGCCAACCCACCGGTCGGGCCAACGTCCTGACTTTC | CASSQPTGRANVLTF
TRBJ2-1 | TRBD2 | few | TRBV20-1 | TGCAGTGCTAGCCTGACTAGCGGGGGGGCTAATGAGCAGTTCTTC | CSASLTSGGANEQFF
TRBJ2-3 | TRBD1 | - | TRBV6-6 | TGTGCCAGCAGAGATCGACAGGGAATAACAGATACGCAGTATTTT | CASRDRQGITDTQYF
TRBJ1-2 | TRBD1 | few | TRBV12-3/TRBV12-4 | TGTGCCAGCAGTTTGATCCGGGACAGCCATGGCTACACCTTC | CASSLIRDSHGYTF
TRBJ2-7 | - | - | TRBV20-1 | TGCAGTGCTAGAGATGGGCTAGGAGAGCAGTACTTC | CSARDGLGEQYF
TRBJ2-3 | - | - | TRBV6-2/TRBV6-3 | TGTGCCAGCAGTTATATGGGGCCTAGCACAGATACGCAGTATTTT | CASSYMGPSTDTQYF
TRBJ2-1 | - | - | TRBV27 | TGTGCCAGCAGTCTCCGAGGGGATGGGCAGTTCTTC | CASSLRGDGQFF
TRBJ2-5 | - | once | TRBV13 | TGTGCCAGCAGCTTTTTGCAGGGGGGAGAAGAGACCCAGTACTTC | CASSFLQGGEETQYF
TRBJ2-7 | TRBD1 | - | TRBV7-9 | TGTGCCAGCTGCTTAGACAGGGCAGACGAGCAGTACTTC | CASCLDRADEQYF
TRBJ2-2 | - | few | TRBV7-9 | TGTGCCAGCAGCGCAGGGTCCGTCGGAAGGGCCGGGGAGCTGTTTTTT | CASSAGSVGRAGELFF
TRBJ1-2 | - | - | TRBV13 | TGTACCAGCAGCTTAGGGGCAGTAGGCTCCACCTTC | CTSSLGAVGSTF
TRBJ1-1 | - | - | TRBV25-1 | TGTGCCAGCAGTCACTTACCGCTCACTGAAGCTTTCTTT | CASSHLPLTEAFF
TRBJ2-7 | - | - | TRBV7-2 | TGTGCCAGCAGCTCCGGCGGGGGCGGGGAGTACTTC | CASSSGGGGEYF
TRBJ2-1 | TRBD2 | - | TRBV11-2 | TGTGCCAGCAGCCCCCGTGGGACTAGCAGCCACAATGAGCAGTTCTTC | CASSPRGTSSHNEQFF
TRBJ1-1 | - | few | TRBV4-1 | TGCGCCAGCAGCCAAGTTGCGGACAGTCGCCTGGAAACTGAAGCTTTCTTT | CASSQVADSRLETEAFF
TRBJ1-5 | TRBD1 | - | TRBV6-6 | TGTGCCAGCAGTCGGACAGGGAGAAGGGATCAGCCCCAGCATTTT | CASSRTGRRDQPQHF
TRBJ2-3 | - | few | TRBV20-1 | TGCAGTGCTAGAGATTCGGGGGAAGTGGGTCTAGATACGCAGTATTTT | CSARDSGEVGLDTQYF
TRBJ2-1 | - | few | TRBV20-1 | TGCAGTGCTAGTTCGCTAGCCGAGAATGAGCAGTTCTTC | CSASSLAENEQFF
TRBJ2-6 | - | - | TRBV19 | TGTGCCAGTACCCGGGGCCAAGCTGGGGCCAACGTCCTGACTTTC | CASTRGQAGANVLTF
TRBJ1-4 | TRBD1 | few | TRBV7-8 | TGTGCCAGCAGGGAACAGGGGATCGTTGGAAAACTGTTTTTT | CASREQGIVGKLFF
TRBJ2-1 | - | - | TRBV7-3 | TGTGCCAGCAGCCCAAAGAGGGGGGCTAGCGGTTTGATCTACAATGAGCAGTTCTTC | CASSPKRGASGLIYNEQFF
TRBJ1-4 | - | - | TRBV14 | TGTGCCAGCAGCCAAGAGTTCAGGAGTAATGAAAAACTGTTTTTT | CASSQEFRSNEKLFF
TRBJ2-7 | TRBD2 | few | TRBV7-2 | TGTGCCAGCAGCCTTAGCGGGACAAGCTTCCCTGAGCAGTACTTC | CASSLSGTSFPEQYF
TRBJ2-1 | TRBD2 | - | TRBV27 | TGTGACAGCAGTCTGTACCCTATACTAGCGGGAGGCCACAATGAGCAGTTCTTC | CDSSLYPILAGGHNEQFF
TRBJ1-5 | - | - | TRBV20-1 | TGCAGTGCTAGACCTCGGGGTAGCAATCAGCCCCAGCATTTT | CSARPRGSNQPQHF
TRBJ2-7 | TRBD2 | many | TRBV4-1 | TGCGCCAGCAGCCAACCACTTCGGGGGGGCGGCTACGAGCAGTACTTC | CASSQPLRGGGYEQYF
TRBJ1-1 | - | - | TRBV27 | TGTGCCAGCAGTTCCCCGGGGCCCGGGCGGGACACTGAAGCTTTCTTT | CASSSPGPGRDTEAFF
TRBJ2-5 | - | - | TRBV7-9 | TGTGCCAGCAGCGAACACGCGGGCCACCAAGAGACCCAGTACTTC | CASSEHAGHQETQYF
TRBJ2-3 | - | - | TRBV29-1 | TGCAGCGTTGAAGCTGGCGGGCGGGTTGGCGTGGTCACAGATACGCAGTATTTT | CSVEAGGRVGVVTDTQYF
TRBJ2-1 | TRBD2 | - | TRBV2 | TGTGCCAGCAGTGAACCTACCAGGCCTAGCGGGAGTAAGAGTGAGCAGTTCTTC | CASSEPTRPSGSKSEQFF
TRBJ2-1 | - | - | TRBV7-2 | TGTGCCAGCAGCCAAGGTAGGATCTACAATGAGCAGTTCTTC | CASSQGRIYNEQFF
TRBJ1-6 | - | - | TRBV7-9 | TGTGCCAGCAGCCCAACCATACAGGGTTATAATTCACCCCTCCACTTT | CASSPTIQGYNSPLHF
TRBJ1-2 | - | - | TRBV11-2 | TGTGCCAGCAGCTTAGTCGCAGGGACAACTAACTATGGCTACACCTTC | CASSLVAGTTNYGYTF
TRBJ1-2 | - | once | TRBV6-5 | TGTGCCAGCGCGCGTGGGGTTAAGGTCGGTAACGGCTACACCTTC | CASARGVKVGNGYTF
TRBJ2-1 | - | - | TRBV5-1 | TGCGCCAGCAGCTTGGGGGGCATCCGGGGCCCCAGGAATGAGCAGTTCTTC | CASSLGGIRGPRNEQFF
TRBJ2-7 | - | few | TRBV28 | TGTGCCGGCACCCAGTCGGGGCTCTACGAGCAGTACTTC | CAGTQSGLYEQYF
TRBJ2-7 | TRBD1 | - | TRBV3-1 | TGTGCCAGCAGCCAAGAAAAGGGACAGGGCTCCTACGAGCAGTATTTC | CASSQEKGQGSYEQYF
TRBJ2-7 | - | once | TRBV30 | TGTGCCGGGAAAACTAGCAACGAGCAGTACTTC | CAGKTSNEQYF
TRBJ2-7 | - | - | TRBV11-2 | TGTGCCAGCAGCTCACACAGCGGTGACTCCTACGAGCAGTACTTC | CASSSHSGDSYEQYF
TRBJ2-7 | TRBD2 | - | TRBV20-1 | TGCAGTGCAATCGGGGGGGGGCCTAATGAGCAGTACTTC | CSAIGGGPNEQYF
TRBJ2-7 | TRBD2 | - | TRBV9 | TGTGCCAGCAAAATAGCGGGCTCCTGCGAGCAGTACTTC | CASKIAGSCEQYF
TRBJ2-7 | TRBD1 | many | TRBV28 | TGTGCCAGCATCCCGACCCCGGACAGGGGGTACGAGCAGTACTTC | CASIPTPDRGYEQYF
TRBJ2-5 | - | few | TRBV7-9 | TGTGCCAGCAGCCCACCCGGAAGAGGTCAAGAGACCCAGTACTTC | CASSPPGRGQETQYF